Shown below are 12 T cell receptor beta chains from a single sample sequenced in a study of response to subunit inactivated influenza vaccine. Each CDR3 protein is one row after TCRdb ran MiXCR on the RT-PCR reads. The sample includes under 750,000 distinct CDR3 sequences, about 10% of them seen just once. Sequencing used PBMCs from blood, obtained on the day of vaccination. These receptors originate from a man in his fifties or sixties who received an inactivated influenza vaccine.

The CDR3 is CAWTRPGELFF. The CDR3 nucleotides read TGTGCCTGGACTCGCCCCGGGGAGCTGTTTTTT. The chain has TRBV30 and TRBJ2-2; D gene unclear. The CDR3 runs to 11 residues. Deletions cut 4 bases from V and 6 bases from J, with 6 bases between. Germline V gene sequence: CDR1 GTSNPN, CDR2 SVGIG (reference sequence).

The table lists this clonotype with a few counts. CDR3 DNA: TGCAGTGCTAGAGGTCCTAGCGGTTACCAAGAGACCCAGTACTTC. This translates into CSARGPSGYQETQYF. The J gene is TRBJ2-5, the V gene TRBV20-1; 7 bases agree with TRBD2. V was pared by 1 base and J by 0 bases, with 5 bases of the junction left unmatched. Germline V gives CDR1 DFQATT, CDR2 SNEGSKA (reference sequence). This CDR3 is built from 15 residues.

The sample holds a few counts of this clonotype. V usage is TRBV4-1 and J usage is TRBJ2-7, with 7 bases aligning to TRBD1. The length of the CDR3 is 16 residues. With V trimmed by 3 bases and J by 0 bases, 8 bases remained unmatched. The germline V gene encodes CDR1 MGHRA and CDR2 YSYEKL. In DNA, the CDR3 is TGCGCCAGCAGCCAGTATCCGACAGGGCACTCCTACGAGCAGTACTTC. As protein: CASSQYPTGHSYEQYF.

This clonotype was found many times. The chain has TRBV7-9 and TRBJ1-1; no definite D call. V lost 6 bases to trimming and J lost 5 bases, with 19 bases between them. In germline, CDR1 is SEHNR, CDR2 FQNEAQ (reference sequence). The CDR3 totals 15 residues. CDR3 in DNA: TGTGCCAGCAGGCGAGACGGTCGTCTGGGGACTGAAGCTTTCTTT. It yields the protein CASRRDGRLGTEAFF.

This clonotype was seen ten or more times. The chain employs TRBV9 and TRBJ2-1; maybe TRBD2 (5 bases). Between the trimmed V and J ends, which lost 0 bases and 6 bases, there was a span of 13 bases. There are 15 residues in the CDR3. Germline CDR1 and CDR2: SGDLS and YYNGEE. Written as DNA, the CDR3 is TGTGCCAGCAGCGTAGATCGTGGGAGTGGCAATGAGCAGTTCTTC. It translates to CASSVDRGSGNEQFF.

In this sample, this clonotype turned up many times. The V and J genes are TRBV24-1 and TRBJ2-3; D is possibly TRBD1 (6 bases). Germline lookup yields CDR1 KGHDR and CDR2 SFDVKD. V was cut by 1 base and J by 0 bases, with 10 bases left in between. The CDR3 loop spans 16 amino acids. The CDR3 DNA follows: TGTGCCACCAGTGATTTACAGGGCAAAAGCACAGATACGCAGTATTTT. It codes for CATSDLQGKSTDTQYF.

This clonotype was detected only a few times. J is TRBJ2-3 and V is TRBV10-3, with 8 bases fitting TRBD2. The J segment lost 1 base and the V segment lost 7 bases, leaving 4 bases of the junction unmatched. The germline gives CDR1 ENHRY, CDR2 SYGVKD. CDR3 size: 14 residues. This CDR3 is CAITRRGGTDTQYF. Here the CDR3 DNA reads TGTGCCATCACTCGGCGGGGGGGCACAGATACGCAGTATTTT.

This clonotype occurred a few times. J is TRBJ2-5 and V is TRBV11-2; 12 positions agree with TRBD1. Germline assignment: CDR1 SGHAT and CDR2 FQNNGV. Trimming removed 4 bases from V and 5 bases from J; junction bases left unmatched: 11. CDR3 size: 17 residues. CDR3 in amino acids: CASSSDGGQGAWETQYF. The CDR3 DNA sequence: TGTGCCAGCAGCTCCGACGGGGGACAGGGGGCTTGGGAGACCCAGTACTTC. The variable domain in full, with the rest retrieved from reference TRBV11-2 and TRBJ2-5, is EAGVAQSPRYKIIEKRQSVAFWCNPISGHATLYWYQQILGQGPKLLIQFQNNGVVDDSQLPKDRFSAERLKGVDSTLKIQPAKLEDSAVYLCASSSDGGQGAWETQYFGPGTRLLVL.

At least ten counts were recorded for this clonotype. This chain uses TRBV29-1 with TRBJ1-1; D is possibly TRBD1 (6 bases). This CDR3 has 12 residues. Germline CDR1 SQVTM, CDR2 ANQGSEA. V lost 8 bases, J lost 0 bases, and 10 bases lay in between. The CDR3 loop reads CSSGHLNTEAFF. The CDR3 nucleotides read TGCAGCTCGGGACACTTGAACACTGAAGCTTTCTTT.

The genes are TRBV28 and TRBJ1-3; D is uncertain. The CDR3 is made up of 15 amino acids. Trimming removed 5 bases from V and 3 bases from J, with 14 bases in between. Per germline, CDR1 MDHEN and CDR2 SYDVKM. The CDR3 spells CASSSPMGGGNTIYF. CDR3 nucleotide sequence: TGTGCCAGCAGTAGCCCGATGGGCGGTGGAAACACCATATATTTT.

Points on this clonotype: This clone may be a read error of a much larger clone one base away. The chain couples TRBV28 to TRBJ1-2; no clear D. Germline CDR1 MDHEN, CDR2 SYDVKM. Trimming pared 2 bases from V and 6 bases from J, leaving 19 bases between. The CDR3 has 16 amino acids. The CDR3 reads CASSLVSGSTRHGYTF. In DNA, the CDR3 is TGTGCCAGCAGTTTAGTTTCGGGCAGTACCCGACATGGCTACACCTTC.

The chain links TRBV11-1 to TRBJ2-4; D is unclear. This CDR3 is 14 amino acids long. Per the germline V gene, CDR1 is SGHAT and CDR2 is FQDESV (reference sequence). Trimming took 3 bases from V and 2 from J, leaving 8 bases between them. CDR3 in amino acids: CASSFRGSKNIQYF. CDR3 sequence (DNA): TGTGCCAGCAGCTTCCGCGGTTCCAAAAACATTCAGTACTTC.